What follows is one TCR beta chain and its context. Its matching antigen is unknown. This entry belongs to a study of T cells in localized non-small cell lung cancer. Assay used: immunoSEQ multiplex PCR; TCRdb lists only in-frame clones, some missing. The table includes about 41,000 clones, 83% detected once. Study outcomes and limitations: Uninvolved neighboring lung showed the greatest T cell clonality, exceeding tumor. Sequencing, confined to only one tumor region, leaves heterogeneity possible.

Germline trimming cut 5 bases from V and 0 bases from J; bases unmatched to any gene: 10. Germline V gene lookup returns CDR1 LNHDA and CDR2 SQIVND (reference sequence). The CDR3 consists of 18 residues. The chain combines TRBV19 with TRBJ2-1, with TRBD2 matching over 10 bases. The sample was PBMCs, taken before any cancer treatment. The receptor was derived from a man aged 35 to 69 with stage II lung adenocarcinoma. The CDR3 spells CASSPGTSGTSSYNEQFF. The CDR3 bases are TGTGCCAGTAGTCCCGGAACTAGCGGGACCAGCTCCTACAATGAGCAGTTCTTC.